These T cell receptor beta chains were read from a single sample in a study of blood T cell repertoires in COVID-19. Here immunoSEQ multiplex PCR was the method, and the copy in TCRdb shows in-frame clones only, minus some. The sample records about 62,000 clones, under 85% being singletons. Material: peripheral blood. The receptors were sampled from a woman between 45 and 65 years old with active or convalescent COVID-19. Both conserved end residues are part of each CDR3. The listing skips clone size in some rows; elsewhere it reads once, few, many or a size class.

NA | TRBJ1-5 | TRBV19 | CASSMETGGFGNQPQHF
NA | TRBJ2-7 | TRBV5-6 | CASSFWDRSSYEQYF
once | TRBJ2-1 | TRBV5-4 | CASSAGTSGYNEQFF
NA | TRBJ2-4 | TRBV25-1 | CASSPEREGRDIQYF
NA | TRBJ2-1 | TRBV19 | CASSITLAGEVGSFF
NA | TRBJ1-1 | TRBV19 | CASKLLGQGDMNTEAFF
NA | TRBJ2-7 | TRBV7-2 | CASSLARGPYEQYF
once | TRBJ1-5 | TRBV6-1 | CASSDQREVGAQHF
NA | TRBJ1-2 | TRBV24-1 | CATSVGTGGRGYTF
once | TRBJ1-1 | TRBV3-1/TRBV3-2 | CASRQTGGLAFF